This T cell receptor (beta chain) stems from a study of shared clonotypes between healthy human individuals. Study-wide results and limits: Estimated clonotype richness was generally higher in naive than memory subsets. It was observed that around 5% of naive CD4 clonotypes were shared across a handful of donors.

Several immunoSEQ plates received, in even portions, the genomic DNA of each subset. This table comes from immunoSEQ multiplex PCR, and its TCRdb copy is limited to in-frame clones, with some not included. The sample contains 2 million to 3 million clones, over 85% of which appear only once. As concerns this clone: Its antigen is undetermined.

What was sequenced was naive CD4+ T cells from PBMCs. Subset indicated: CD45RA+ positively selected. The receptor's source is a man aged 18 to 30 in good health. Some clones in this sample may be carry-over from other donors' samples.

The CDR3 here is CASSQTGALANEKLFF. Written as DNA, the CDR3 is TGTGCCAGCAGCCAGACAGGGGCCTTGGCTAATGAAAAACTGTTTTTT. The chain recombines TRBV7-9 with TRBJ1-4; TRBD1 aligns across 8 bases. J was trimmed by 3 bases and V by 5 bases; bases with no gene match: 8. Germline V lookup: CDR1 SEHNR, CDR2 FQNEAQ (reference sequence). The CDR3 totals 16 residues.